Listed below are T cell receptor beta chains from one sample, sequenced in a study of radiotherapy plus CTLA-4 blockade in lung cancer. Sequencing used immunoSEQ multiplex PCR; TCRdb keeps in-frame clones, though not all of them. Of around 70,000 clones listed, roughly four fifths are singletons. The starting material was peripheral blood, obtained from a patient treated with radiotherapy plus ipilimumab. These receptors came from a human donor with non-small cell lung cancer who had a partial response to radiotherapy plus ipilimumab. The CDR3 runs from the conserved cysteine through the conserved F or W. Fields, in order: V gene, J gene, clone size, D gene, CDR3 protein, CDR3 DNA. The D gene is left open where the match is weak. Only part of the rows carry a size: once, few, many, or a class if the clone is expanded.

v_call: TRBV28
j_call: TRBJ2-2
clone_size: few
d_call: TRBD2
cdr3_aa: CASSSAGTSPGELFF
cdr3_nt: TGTGCCAGCAGTTCGGCCGGGACTAGCCCCGGGGAGCTGTTTTTT

v_call: TRBV29-1
j_call: TRBJ1-1
clone_size: few
d_call: -
cdr3_aa: CSVEDGVNTEAFF
cdr3_nt: TGCAGCGTAGAAGACGGAGTGAACACTGAAGCTTTCTTT

v_call: TRBV7-2
j_call: TRBJ2-1
clone_size: -
d_call: TRBD2
cdr3_aa: CASSLLLAGTYNEQFF
cdr3_nt: TGTGCCAGCAGTCTCCTTCTAGCGGGAACCTACAATGAGCAGTTCTTC

v_call: TRBV6-1
j_call: TRBJ2-7
clone_size: -
d_call: -
cdr3_aa: CASSRNLQGYEQYF
cdr3_nt: TGTGCCAGCAGTCGGAACCTACAGGGCTACGAGCAGTACTTC

v_call: TRBV5-1
j_call: TRBJ1-2
clone_size: -
d_call: TRBD1
cdr3_aa: CASSPGQGIYGYTF
cdr3_nt: TGCGCCAGCAGCCCGGGACAGGGTATCTATGGCTACACCTTC

v_call: TRBV18
j_call: TRBJ2-7
clone_size: -
d_call: TRBD1
cdr3_aa: CASSRQGGSSYEQYF
cdr3_nt: TGTGCCAGCTCACGACAGGGGGGATCCTCCTACGAGCAGTACTTC

v_call: TRBV18
j_call: TRBJ2-2
clone_size: -
d_call: -
cdr3_aa: CASSPLAGLSTGELFF
cdr3_nt: TGTGCCAGCTCACCCCTGGCAGGGCTTTCCACCGGGGAGCTGTTTTTT

v_call: TRBV5-1
j_call: TRBJ2-1
clone_size: -
d_call: -
cdr3_aa: CASSLDSHNEQFF
cdr3_nt: TGCGCCAGCAGCTTGGACAGTCACAATGAGCAGTTCTTC

v_call: TRBV19
j_call: TRBJ1-3
clone_size: few
d_call: -
cdr3_aa: CASSDISSGNTIYF
cdr3_nt: TGTGCCAGTAGCGACATAAGCTCTGGAAACACCATATATTTT

v_call: TRBV7-2
j_call: TRBJ2-7
clone_size: -
d_call: TRBD2
cdr3_aa: CASSSSGRGGQYF
cdr3_nt: TGTGCCAGCAGCTCTAGCGGGAGGGGGGGGCAGTACTTC

v_call: TRBV7-2
j_call: TRBJ2-5
clone_size: -
d_call: -
cdr3_aa: CASSLTSGRYQETQYF
cdr3_nt: TGTGCCAGCAGCTTAACGTCTGGCAGATACCAAGAGACCCAGTACTTC

v_call: TRBV18
j_call: TRBJ1-3
clone_size: -
d_call: -
cdr3_aa: CASSPSRPSGNTIYF
cdr3_nt: TGTGCCAGCTCACCATCGCGCCCCTCTGGAAACACCATATATTTT

v_call: TRBV6-1
j_call: TRBJ2-7
clone_size: -
d_call: TRBD1
cdr3_aa: CASSEDRYRGPTYEQYF
cdr3_nt: TGTGCCAGCAGTGAAGACCGATACAGGGGTCCCACCTACGAGCAGTACTTC

v_call: TRBV11-2
j_call: TRBJ2-4
clone_size: once
d_call: -
cdr3_aa: CASSLVAGENIQYF
cdr3_nt: TGTGCCAGCAGCTTAGTTGCAGGGGAAAACATTCAGTACTTC

v_call: TRBV2
j_call: TRBJ2-5
clone_size: -
d_call: TRBD1
cdr3_aa: CASNLDRGNQETQYF
cdr3_nt: TGTGCCAGCAACTTGGACAGGGGGAACCAAGAGACCCAGTACTTC

v_call: TRBV7-9
j_call: TRBJ2-2
clone_size: once
d_call: TRBD2
cdr3_aa: CASSKPGGSDTGELFF
cdr3_nt: TGTGCCAGCAGCAAACCGGGGGGTTCGGACACCGGGGAGCTGTTTTTT

v_call: TRBV9
j_call: TRBJ1-1
clone_size: -
d_call: -
cdr3_aa: CASSAKRGGADTEAFF
cdr3_nt: TGTGCCAGCAGCGCTAAGAGGGGGGGGGCGGACACTGAAGCTTTCTTT

v_call: TRBV6-5
j_call: TRBJ1-4
clone_size: -
d_call: -
cdr3_aa: CASSQTGREEKLFF
cdr3_nt: TGTGCCAGCAGCCAGACGGGGCGGGAAGAAAAACTGTTTTTT

v_call: TRBV19
j_call: TRBJ1-1
clone_size: -
d_call: -
cdr3_aa: CASSSGPDTEAFF
cdr3_nt: TGTGCCAGTAGTAGCGGGCCCGACACTGAAGCTTTCTTT

v_call: TRBV9
j_call: TRBJ2-3
clone_size: -
d_call: TRBD2
cdr3_aa: CASSSRTSGLLSTDTQYF
cdr3_nt: TGTGCCAGCAGCTCTAGGACTAGCGGGCTTCTTAGCACAGATACGCAGTATTTT

v_call: TRBV28
j_call: TRBJ2-7
clone_size: -
d_call: TRBD2
cdr3_aa: CASSLGLAGNYEQYF
cdr3_nt: TGTGCCAGCAGTTTGGGGCTAGCGGGGAACTACGAGCAGTACTTC

v_call: TRBV2
j_call: TRBJ2-3
clone_size: -
d_call: -
cdr3_aa: CASSVGGHTDTQYF
cdr3_nt: TGTGCCAGCAGTGTTGGTGGCCACACAGATACGCAGTATTTT

v_call: TRBV7-2
j_call: TRBJ2-5
clone_size: -
d_call: TRBD1
cdr3_aa: CASSSNRGKETQYF
cdr3_nt: TGTGCCAGCAGCTCAAACAGGGGAAAAGAGACCCAGTACTTC

v_call: TRBV7-2
j_call: TRBJ2-1
clone_size: -
d_call: TRBD2
cdr3_aa: CASSLAFGGRARYEQFF
cdr3_nt: TGTGCCAGCAGCTTAGCTTTTGGCGGGAGGGCCCGGTATGAGCAGTTCTTC

v_call: TRBV5-1
j_call: TRBJ2-7
clone_size: -
d_call: -
cdr3_aa: CASSLDRAGEQYF
cdr3_nt: TGCGCCAGCAGCTTGGACAGGGCCGGAGAGCAGTACTTC

v_call: TRBV6-1
j_call: TRBJ2-4
clone_size: -
d_call: TRBD2
cdr3_aa: CASSGGLAGGPGGIQYF
cdr3_nt: TGTGCCAGCAGTGGAGGACTAGCGGGAGGGCCGGGGGGCATTCAGTACTTC

v_call: TRBV27
j_call: TRBJ2-4
clone_size: -
d_call: TRBD1
cdr3_aa: CASSFRGTGGTIQYF
cdr3_nt: TGTGCCAGCAGTTTTCGCGGGACAGGGGGAACCATTCAGTACTTC

v_call: TRBV19
j_call: TRBJ1-1
clone_size: -
d_call: -
cdr3_aa: CASPTGTNTEAFF
cdr3_nt: TGTGCCAGCCCCACAGGGACGAACACTGAAGCTTTCTTT

v_call: TRBV11-3
j_call: TRBJ2-1
clone_size: few
d_call: -
cdr3_aa: CASSLRRGSYNEQFF
cdr3_nt: TGTGCCAGCAGTCTAAGGAGGGGTTCCTACAATGAGCAGTTCTTC

v_call: TRBV10-3
j_call: TRBJ2-7
clone_size: -
d_call: -
cdr3_aa: CAISESVEAYYEQYF
cdr3_nt: TGTGCCATCAGTGAGTCGGTTGAAGCGTATTACGAGCAGTACTTC

v_call: TRBV11-2
j_call: TRBJ2-1
clone_size: once
d_call: TRBD1
cdr3_aa: CASSLDRGRVEQFF
cdr3_nt: TGTGCCAGCAGCTTAGACAGGGGGCGCGTAGAGCAGTTCTTC

v_call: TRBV9
j_call: TRBJ2-5
clone_size: -
d_call: TRBD2
cdr3_aa: CASSPGGLAGGVQETQYF
cdr3_nt: TGTGCCAGCAGCCCTGGAGGGCTAGCGGGAGGGGTTCAAGAGACCCAGTACTTC

v_call: TRBV19
j_call: TRBJ2-1
clone_size: -
d_call: -
cdr3_aa: CASSIRSSTNEQFF
cdr3_nt: TGTGCCAGTAGTATACGCTCTAGCACGAATGAGCAGTTCTTC

v_call: TRBV5-1
j_call: TRBJ2-7
clone_size: -
d_call: -
cdr3_aa: CASSSSGSRSCEQYF
cdr3_nt: TGCGCCAGCAGCTCGAGCGGATCTCGATCCTGCGAGCAGTACTTC

v_call: TRBV2
j_call: TRBJ2-7
clone_size: -
d_call: TRBD1
cdr3_aa: CASRRTGTEGSEQYF
cdr3_nt: TGTGCCAGCAGGAGGACCGGGACAGAGGGTAGCGAGCAGTACTTC

v_call: TRBV6-5
j_call: TRBJ1-2
clone_size: -
d_call: TRBD1
cdr3_aa: CASSPQGRYGYTF
cdr3_nt: TGTGCCAGCAGTCCACAGGGGAGGTATGGCTACACCTTC

v_call: TRBV27
j_call: TRBJ2-7
clone_size: -
d_call: TRBD1
cdr3_aa: CASSSRQGEQYF
cdr3_nt: TGTGCCAGCAGTTCCCGACAGGGCGAGCAGTACTTC

v_call: TRBV28
j_call: TRBJ2-3
clone_size: -
d_call: TRBD1
cdr3_aa: CASSRQGATDTQYF
cdr3_nt: TGTGCCAGCAGTCGACAGGGGGCGACAGATACGCAGTATTTT

v_call: TRBV19
j_call: TRBJ2-3
clone_size: once
d_call: -
cdr3_aa: CASKDSPSTDTQYF
cdr3_nt: TGTGCCAGTAAAGACAGTCCTAGCACAGATACGCAGTATTTT

v_call: TRBV7-2
j_call: TRBJ2-7
clone_size: -
d_call: TRBD1
cdr3_aa: CASSFNPVGTGGHEQYF
cdr3_nt: TGTGCCAGCAGCTTTAATCCGGTCGGGACAGGGGGACACGAGCAGTACTTC

v_call: TRBV28
j_call: TRBJ2-5
clone_size: -
d_call: TRBD2
cdr3_aa: CASSGTSAQQETQYF
cdr3_nt: TGTGCCAGCAGTGGGACTAGCGCCCAACAAGAGACCCAGTACTTC

v_call: TRBV5-1
j_call: TRBJ2-7
clone_size: -
d_call: TRBD2
cdr3_aa: CASSPPVAGVNYEQYF
cdr3_nt: TGCGCCAGCAGCCCCCCCGTAGCGGGAGTTAACTACGAGCAGTACTTC

v_call: TRBV5-1
j_call: TRBJ1-4
clone_size: -
d_call: -
cdr3_aa: CASSLGDMVEKLFF
cdr3_nt: TGCGCCAGCAGCTTGGGGGACATGGTTGAAAAACTGTTTTTT

v_call: TRBV6-6
j_call: TRBJ2-7
clone_size: -
d_call: -
cdr3_aa: CASSYGSGIGYEQYF
cdr3_nt: TGTGCCAGCAGTTACGGTTCCGGGATTGGCTACGAGCAGTACTTC

v_call: TRBV5-1
j_call: TRBJ2-3
clone_size: -
d_call: -
cdr3_aa: CASSLTTNPSTDTQYF
cdr3_nt: TGCGCCAGCAGCTTGACGACTAATCCTAGCACAGATACGCAGTATTTT

v_call: TRBV5-1
j_call: TRBJ1-2
clone_size: -
d_call: TRBD1
cdr3_aa: CASSPGTGTYGYTF
cdr3_nt: TGTGCCAGCAGCCCCGGGACAGGGACGTATGGCTACACCTTC

v_call: TRBV4-1
j_call: TRBJ2-7
clone_size: once
d_call: TRBD2
cdr3_aa: CASSQGEREHYEQYF
cdr3_nt: TGCGCCAGCAGCCAAGGCGAGCGGGAGCACTACGAGCAGTACTTC

v_call: TRBV27
j_call: TRBJ2-1
clone_size: -
d_call: -
cdr3_aa: CASKQGGNNEQFF
cdr3_nt: TGTGCCAGCAAACAGGGGGGGAACAATGAGCAGTTCTTC

v_call: TRBV7-2
j_call: TRBJ1-4
clone_size: -
d_call: -
cdr3_aa: CASSPGGAGNEKLFF
cdr3_nt: TGTGCCAGCAGCCCGGGTGGGGCGGGGAATGAAAAACTGTTTTTT

v_call: TRBV7-2
j_call: TRBJ2-7
clone_size: -
d_call: -
cdr3_aa: CASSSRASSYEQYF
cdr3_nt: TGTGCCAGCAGCTCCCGAGCGAGCTCCTACGAGCAGTACTTC

v_call: TRBV19
j_call: TRBJ1-5
clone_size: -
d_call: -
cdr3_aa: CASSTRTDRRVAQHF
cdr3_nt: TGTGCCAGTAGTACCCGGACAGACCGCAGGGTGGCCCAGCATTTT

v_call: TRBV27
j_call: TRBJ2-5
clone_size: few
d_call: -
cdr3_aa: CASSFKHQETQYF
cdr3_nt: TGTGCCAGCAGTTTTAAACATCAAGAGACCCAGTACTTC

v_call: TRBV20-1
j_call: TRBJ2-7
clone_size: -
d_call: TRBD1
cdr3_aa: CSIGQGGEQYF
cdr3_nt: TGCAGTATCGGACAGGGCGGCGAGCAGTACTTC

v_call: TRBV6-5
j_call: TRBJ2-7
clone_size: -
d_call: -
cdr3_aa: CASRKAGASYEQYF
cdr3_nt: TGTGCCAGCAGAAAAGCAGGGGCCTCCTACGAGCAGTACTTC

v_call: TRBV18
j_call: TRBJ2-7
clone_size: -
d_call: TRBD1
cdr3_aa: CASSPTQPGTGDYEQYF
cdr3_nt: TGTGCCAGCTCACCAACCCAACCCGGGACAGGGGACTACGAGCAGTACTTC